This T cell receptor (beta chain) was profiled in a study of identifying expanded T cells in peripheral blood. Only one count was recorded for this clone. Clones were read by immunoSEQ multiplex PCR, and TCRdb kept only the in-frame ones, dropping some. Of 50,000 or so clones in the sample, roughly nine tenths are singletons; the top ten hold 3% to 4%. The CDR3 contains 15 residues. Trimming took 4 bases from V and 0 from J, leaving 11 bases between them. Germline values: CDR1 KGHSH, CDR2 LQKENI. V gene TRBV18 combines with J gene TRBJ2-3; D is possibly TRBD1 (6 bases). Material: blood. The receptor was isolated from a person aged 18-69 years in good health. DNA of the CDR3: TGTGCCAGCTCACTAGGGGACACTAGCACAGATACGCAGTATTTT. Translation: CASSLGDTSTDTQYF. Complete variable domain (other parts from reference TRBV18 and TRBJ2-3): NAGVMQNPRHLVRRRGQEARLRCSPMKGHSHVYWYRQLPEEGLKFMVYLQKENIIDESGMPKERFSAEFPKEGPSILRIQQVVRGDSAAYFCASSLGDTSTDTQYFGPGTRLTVL.